This T cell receptor (beta chain) comes out of a study of Graves' ophthalmopathy and Graves' hyperthyroidism listed by TCRdb under 2018. At the level of the whole study: Peripheral blood samples were taken at the time of initial diagnosis, before any treatment was given. To tell Graves' ophthalmopathy apart from Graves' hyperthyroidism, and to predict which patients would progress to ophthalmopathy, the study relied on TCR beta repertoire signatures. In total, 120 to 150 blood samples were TCR-sequenced: around 42 ophthalmopathy, roughly 77 hyperthyroidism and some 17 hyperthyroidism-to-ophthalmopathy patients. To explore V-J signatures that distinguish ophthalmopathy from hyperthyroidism, a discovery set of 90 to 100 patients was enrolled, made up of more than 40 with ophthalmopathy and some 56 with stable hyperthyroidism. The independent validation cohort included about 19 hyperthyroidism patients plus 17 patients who later progressed from hyperthyroidism to ophthalmopathy. In more than five hyperthyroidism patients, the T-cell repertoires found in thyroid tissue were compared with those found in blood. Following sampling, methimazole starting at 30 mg daily was administered to hyperthyroidism patients, and high-dose intravenous methylprednisolone was administered to ophthalmopathy patients. Points the paper makes about the study in general: The 13-signature model separated ophthalmopathy from stable hyperthyroidism with around 90% sensitivity and about 81% specificity in cross-validation, and 80%/75% in the test set. Among expanded thyroid clonotypes with frequency above 0.001, most also showed up in blood, which suggests that blood repertoires may reflect the thyroid immune response. No statistical method was used to predetermine the sample size, and group allocation was not hidden from the investigators. In validation, the model predicted ophthalmopathy progression with about 70% sensitivity and less than 80% specificity; some 13 predicted patients were CT-confirmed with GO in a median of 6.5 months.

On this clonotype itself: It has no known antigen specificity. Base quality data are lacking; no much larger clone is found one base away.

For repertoire sequencing, the TCR beta CDR3 regions were amplified from RNA transcripts. A first-round RT-PCR used HTBI primers with the Qiagen OneStep RT-PCR kit, followed by a second-round multiplex PCR, size selection and purification. Sequencing of the libraries was carried out on an Illumina HiSeq2000 in paired-end mode with 100 bp reads. As for how the authors treated the data: SOAPnuke was used for read processing, and reads with adapters, uncalled bases, a mean Phred below 15, or no exact constant-primer or identifier match were discarded. COPE v1.2.5 was used to merge the high-quality paired reads. Clonotypes were defined as unique nucleotide sequences and were aligned to IMGT TRB V, D and J references using MiTCR v1.1. Only V-J combinations with frequency above 0.0001 were analysed, covering about 99% of repertoires. For each V-J combination, a TCR clonal expansion and chaos score was defined as F50 clonal expansion divided by the chaos observed in the TCRdist matrix. Features were reduced by Welch's t-statistics and random forest to over 10 V-J combinations, which fed a naive Bayes classifier. The similarity between thyroid and blood repertoires was quantified using the Morisita-Horn index. The raw public reads went through TCRdb reprocessing: fastp at Q25, MiXCR clone calling, in-frame beta chains kept. Rows are unified per CDR3 protein, each entry keeping the most common DNA and genes. The authors' filters were not applied to this entry. In all, the sample holds under 350,000 distinct CDR3 sequences, and 17% of those were seen once. 12% of the sample is taken by the ten largest.

V lost 4 bases and J lost 6 bases, and the count of bases not matched to a germline gene is 5. Per the germline V gene, SGHTA is the CDR1 and FQGNSA is the CDR2. The CDR3 runs 14 amino acids, cysteine and phenylalanine included. Only the CDR3 DNA is retained, 42 bases long and in frame from the first base. The ophthalmopathy patients had moderately to severely active disease, with a Clinical Activity Score of 3 or higher, a NOSPECS grade of 4 or higher, and a disease duration of less than 3 months. Patients with other autoimmune diseases, uncontrolled infections, pregnancy or lactation were excluded. Diagnosis relied on clinical symptoms, serum thyroxine, TRAb, thyroid ultrasound and orbital computed tomography. PBMCs were isolated from approximately 10 ml of fresh peripheral blood by Ficoll-Paque density gradient centrifugation. Total RNA was extracted with Trizol reagent and quality-checked on an Agilent 2100 Bioanalyzer.

This TCR derives from an adult man with Graves' ophthalmopathy. The sequence is built from TRBV7-2 and TRBJ2-2; TRBD1 lines up with 7 middle nucleotides. Material for sequencing was peripheral blood. The CDR3 protein sequence reads: CASSSQGVSGELFF. In nucleotide form, the sequence is TGTGCCAGCAGCTCCCAGGGGGTGTCCGGGGAGCTGTTTTTT.